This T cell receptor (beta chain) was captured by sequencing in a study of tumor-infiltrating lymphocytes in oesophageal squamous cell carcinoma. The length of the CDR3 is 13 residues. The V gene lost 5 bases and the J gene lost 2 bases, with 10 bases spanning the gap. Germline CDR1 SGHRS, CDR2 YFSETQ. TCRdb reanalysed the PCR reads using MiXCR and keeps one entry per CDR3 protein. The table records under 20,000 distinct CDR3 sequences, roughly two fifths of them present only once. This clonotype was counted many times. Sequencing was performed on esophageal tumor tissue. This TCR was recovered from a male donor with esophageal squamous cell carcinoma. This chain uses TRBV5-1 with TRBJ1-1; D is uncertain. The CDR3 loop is CASRKELNTEAFF. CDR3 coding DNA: TGCGCCAGCAGAAAGGAACTCAACACTGAAGCTTTCTTT.